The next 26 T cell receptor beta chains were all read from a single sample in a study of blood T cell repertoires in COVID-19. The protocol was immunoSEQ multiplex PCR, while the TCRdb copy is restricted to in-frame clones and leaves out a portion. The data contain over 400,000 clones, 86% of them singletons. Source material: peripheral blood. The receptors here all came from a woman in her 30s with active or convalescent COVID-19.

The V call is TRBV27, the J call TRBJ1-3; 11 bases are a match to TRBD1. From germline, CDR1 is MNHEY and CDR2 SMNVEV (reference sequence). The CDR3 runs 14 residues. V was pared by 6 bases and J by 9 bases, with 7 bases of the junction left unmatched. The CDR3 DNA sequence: TGTGCCAGCAGCCCGGACAGGGGGCCAGGCACCATATATTTT. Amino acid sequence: CASSPDRGPGTIYF.

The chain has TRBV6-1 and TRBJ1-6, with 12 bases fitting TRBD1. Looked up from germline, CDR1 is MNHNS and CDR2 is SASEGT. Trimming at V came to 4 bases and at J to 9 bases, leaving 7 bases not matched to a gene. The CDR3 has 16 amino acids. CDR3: CASSGRGQGAGSPLHF. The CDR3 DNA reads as TGTGCCAGCAGTGGCAGGGGACAGGGGGCCGGTTCACCCCTCCACTTT.

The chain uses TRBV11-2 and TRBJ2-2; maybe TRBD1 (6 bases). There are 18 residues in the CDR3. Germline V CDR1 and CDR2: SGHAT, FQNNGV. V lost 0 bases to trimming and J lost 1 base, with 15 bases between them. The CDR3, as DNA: TGTGCCAGCAGCTTAGATGGTTGGGCAGGGGAGAACACCGGGGAGCTGTTTTTT. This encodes CASSLDGWAGENTGELFF.

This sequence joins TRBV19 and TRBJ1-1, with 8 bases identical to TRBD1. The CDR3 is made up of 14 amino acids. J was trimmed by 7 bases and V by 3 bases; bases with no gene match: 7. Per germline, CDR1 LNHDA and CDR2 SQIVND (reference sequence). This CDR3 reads CASSMTGAASEAFF. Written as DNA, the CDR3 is TGTGCCAGTAGTATGACAGGGGCTGCCAGTGAAGCTTTCTTT.

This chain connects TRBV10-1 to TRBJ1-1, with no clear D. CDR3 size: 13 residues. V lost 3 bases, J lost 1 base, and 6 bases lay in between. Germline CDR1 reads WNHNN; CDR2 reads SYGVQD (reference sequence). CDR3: CASSENRNTEAFF. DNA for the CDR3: TGCGCCAGCAGTGAAAACAGGAACACTGAAGCTTTCTTT.

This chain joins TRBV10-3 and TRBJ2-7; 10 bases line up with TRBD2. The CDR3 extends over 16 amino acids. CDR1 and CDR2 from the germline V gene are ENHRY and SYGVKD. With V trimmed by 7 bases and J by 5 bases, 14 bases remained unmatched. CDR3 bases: TGTGCCATCACCGCTGGGTCTAGCGGGAGAGGGAACGAGCAGTACTTC. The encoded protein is CAITAGSSGRGNEQYF.

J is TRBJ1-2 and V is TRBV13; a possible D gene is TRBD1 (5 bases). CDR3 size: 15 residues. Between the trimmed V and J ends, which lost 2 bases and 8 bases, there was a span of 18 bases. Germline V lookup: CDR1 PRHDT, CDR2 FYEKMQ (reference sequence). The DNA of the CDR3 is TGTGCCAGCAGCTTATCCGGACATCTCAGTGGAGGCTACACCTTC. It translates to CASSLSGHLSGGYTF.

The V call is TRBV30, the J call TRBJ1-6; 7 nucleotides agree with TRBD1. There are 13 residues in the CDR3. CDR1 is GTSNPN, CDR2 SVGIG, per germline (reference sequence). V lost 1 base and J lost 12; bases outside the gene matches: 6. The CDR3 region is CAWSAQTGLPLHF. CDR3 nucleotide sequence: TGTGCCTGGAGTGCCCAGACAGGGCTACCCCTCCACTTT.

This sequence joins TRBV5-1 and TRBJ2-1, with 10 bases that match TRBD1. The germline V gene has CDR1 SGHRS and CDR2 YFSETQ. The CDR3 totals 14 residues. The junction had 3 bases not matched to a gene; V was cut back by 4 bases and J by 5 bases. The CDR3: CASSPGQGNNEQFF. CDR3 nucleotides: TGCGCCAGCAGCCCGGGACAGGGGAACAATGAGCAGTTCTTC. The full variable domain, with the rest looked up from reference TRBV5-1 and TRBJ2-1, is KAGVTQTPRYLIKTRGQQVTLSCSPISGHRSVSWYQQTPGQGLQFLFEYFSETQRNKGNFPGRFSGRQFSNSRSEMNVSTLELGDSALYLCASSPGQGNNEQFFGPGTRLTVL.

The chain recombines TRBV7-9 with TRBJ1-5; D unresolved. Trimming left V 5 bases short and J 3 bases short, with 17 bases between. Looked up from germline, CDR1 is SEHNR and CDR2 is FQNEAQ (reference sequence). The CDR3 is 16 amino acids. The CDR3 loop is CASSPGTEVDNQPQHF. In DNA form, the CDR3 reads TGTGCCAGCAGCCCGGGAACAGAAGTCGACAATCAGCCCCAGCATTTT.

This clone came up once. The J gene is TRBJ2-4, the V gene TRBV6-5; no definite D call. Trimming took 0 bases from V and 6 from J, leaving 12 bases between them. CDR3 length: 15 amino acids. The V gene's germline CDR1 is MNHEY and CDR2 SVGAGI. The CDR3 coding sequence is TGTGCCAGCAGTTACTCGAATCAGGCACCAAACATTCAGTACTTC. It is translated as CASSYSNQAPNIQYF.

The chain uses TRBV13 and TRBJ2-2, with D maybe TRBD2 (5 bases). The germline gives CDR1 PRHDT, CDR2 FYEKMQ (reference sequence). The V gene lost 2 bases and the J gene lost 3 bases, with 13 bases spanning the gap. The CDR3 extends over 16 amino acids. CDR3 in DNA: TGTGCCAGCAGCTTATTGACCGCGAGGGACACCGGGGAGCTGTTTTTT. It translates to CASSLLTARDTGELFF.

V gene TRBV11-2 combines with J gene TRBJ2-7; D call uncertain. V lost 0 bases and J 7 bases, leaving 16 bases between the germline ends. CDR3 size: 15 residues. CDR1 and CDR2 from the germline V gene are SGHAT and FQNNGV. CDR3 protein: CASSLEARRLREQYF. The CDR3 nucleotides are TGTGCCAGCAGCTTAGAAGCCAGACGATTGAGGGAGCAGTACTTC.

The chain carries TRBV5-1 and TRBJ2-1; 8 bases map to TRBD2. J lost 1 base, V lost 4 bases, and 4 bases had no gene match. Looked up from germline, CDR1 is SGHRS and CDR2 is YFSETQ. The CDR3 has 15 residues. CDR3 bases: TGCGCCAGCAGCGTTAGCGGGGTTTCCTACAATGAGCAGTTCTTC. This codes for CASSVSGVSYNEQFF.

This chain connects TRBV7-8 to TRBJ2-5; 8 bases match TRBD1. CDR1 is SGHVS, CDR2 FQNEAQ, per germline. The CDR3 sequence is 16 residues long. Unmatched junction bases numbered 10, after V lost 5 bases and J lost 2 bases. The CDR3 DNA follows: TGTGCCAGCAGCCCGACAGGGGCGGTGGGTCAAGAGACCCAGTACTTC. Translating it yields CASSPTGAVGQETQYF.

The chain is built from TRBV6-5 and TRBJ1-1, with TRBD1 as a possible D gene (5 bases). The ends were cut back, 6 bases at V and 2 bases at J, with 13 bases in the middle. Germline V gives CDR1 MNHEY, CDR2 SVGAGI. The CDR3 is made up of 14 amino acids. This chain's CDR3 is CASRLGRVNTEAFF. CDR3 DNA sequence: TGTGCCAGCAGACTTGGCAGGGTCAACACTGAAGCTTTCTTT.

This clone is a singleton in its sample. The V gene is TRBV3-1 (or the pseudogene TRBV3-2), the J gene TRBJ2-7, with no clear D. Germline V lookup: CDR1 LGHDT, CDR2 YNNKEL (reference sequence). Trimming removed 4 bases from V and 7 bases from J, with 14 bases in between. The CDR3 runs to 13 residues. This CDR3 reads CASSPIAAKEQYF. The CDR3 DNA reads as TGTGCCAGCAGCCCCATCGCAGCGAAAGAGCAGTACTTC.

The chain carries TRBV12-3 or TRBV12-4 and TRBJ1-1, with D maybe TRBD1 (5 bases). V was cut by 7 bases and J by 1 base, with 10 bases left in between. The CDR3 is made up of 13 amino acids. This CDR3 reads CASKGEANTEAFF. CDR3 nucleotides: TGTGCCAGCAAAGGGGAAGCGAACACTGAAGCTTTCTTT.

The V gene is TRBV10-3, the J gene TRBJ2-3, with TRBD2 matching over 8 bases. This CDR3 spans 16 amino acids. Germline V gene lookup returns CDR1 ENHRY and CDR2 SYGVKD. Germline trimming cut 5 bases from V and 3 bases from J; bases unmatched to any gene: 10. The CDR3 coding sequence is TGTGCCATCAGTCCAACTAGCGGAGAGGGGACAGATACGCAGTATTTT. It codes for CAISPTSGEGTDTQYF.

The CDR3 DNA reads as TGTGCCAGCAGCCAAGAGCCCCTATCCAGGGGCTATGGCTACACCTTC. Its translation is CASSQEPLSRGYGYTF. V and J are TRBV4-2 and TRBJ1-2, with a possible D match to TRBD1 (6 bases). CDR1 is LGHNA and CDR2 is YNFKEQ in the germline V gene. The length of the CDR3 is 16 residues. V dropped 0 bases and J dropped 4 bases, with 15 bases sitting between them.

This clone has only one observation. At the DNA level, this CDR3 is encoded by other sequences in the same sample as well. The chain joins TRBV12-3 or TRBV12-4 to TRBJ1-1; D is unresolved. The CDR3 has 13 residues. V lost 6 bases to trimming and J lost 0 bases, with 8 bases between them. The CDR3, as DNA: TGTGCCAGCAGCCCCGGGATGAACACTGAAGCTTTCTTT. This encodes CASSPGMNTEAFF.

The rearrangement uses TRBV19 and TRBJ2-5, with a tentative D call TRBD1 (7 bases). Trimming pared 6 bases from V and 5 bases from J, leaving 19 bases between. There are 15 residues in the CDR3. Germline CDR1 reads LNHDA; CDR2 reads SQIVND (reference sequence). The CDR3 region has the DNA TGTGCCAGTAGCAGAAACAGGGGAGGAGGGGAGACCCAGTACTTC. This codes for CASSRNRGGGETQYF.

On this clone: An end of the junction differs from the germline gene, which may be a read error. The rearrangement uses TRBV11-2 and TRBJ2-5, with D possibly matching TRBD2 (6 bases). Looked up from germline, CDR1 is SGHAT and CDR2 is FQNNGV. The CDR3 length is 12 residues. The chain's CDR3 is CASSSVGGEQDF. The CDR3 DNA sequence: TGTGCCAGCAGCTCCGTGGGCGGGGAGCAGGACTTC.

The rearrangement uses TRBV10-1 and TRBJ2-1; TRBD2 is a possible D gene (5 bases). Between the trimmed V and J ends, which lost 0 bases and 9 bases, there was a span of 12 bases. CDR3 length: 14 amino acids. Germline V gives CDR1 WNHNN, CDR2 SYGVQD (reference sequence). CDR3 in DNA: TGCGCCAGCAGTGAGTCGTCGGCTAGCTTTGAGCAGTTCTTC. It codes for CASSESSASFEQFF.

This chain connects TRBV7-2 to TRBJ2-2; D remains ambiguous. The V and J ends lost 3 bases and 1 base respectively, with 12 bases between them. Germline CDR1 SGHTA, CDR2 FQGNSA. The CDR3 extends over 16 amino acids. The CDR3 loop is CASSFGSRLNTGELFF. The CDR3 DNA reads TGTGCCAGCAGCTTCGGTAGCAGACTGAACACCGGGGAGCTGTTTTTT. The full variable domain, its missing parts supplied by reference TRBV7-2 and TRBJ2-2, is GAGVSQSPSNKVTEKGKDVELRCDPISGHTALYWYRQSLGQGLEFLIYFQGNSAPDKSGLPSDRFSAERTGGSVSTLTIQRTQQEDSAVYLCASSFGSRLNTGELFFGEGSRLTVL.

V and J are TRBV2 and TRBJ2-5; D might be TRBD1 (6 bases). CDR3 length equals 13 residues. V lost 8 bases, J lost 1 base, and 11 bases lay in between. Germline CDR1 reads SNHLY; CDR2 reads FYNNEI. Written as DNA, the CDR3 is TGTGCCAGCGACCGGGACACCCAAGAGACCCAGTACTTC. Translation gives CASDRDTQETQYF.